The clone carrying this T cell receptor (beta chain) was picked up a small number of times. The antigen is unknown. V lost 0 bases, J lost 4 bases, and 4 bases stayed unmatched. The CDR3 is made up of 16 amino acids. The germline gives CDR1 ENHRY, CDR2 SYGVKD. A quantitative 5'-RACE method, one with molecular barcodes, was used to make TCR beta libraries. TCRdb recomputed calls from the 5' RACE reads with MiXCR, one row per CDR3 protein. Here the sample spans more than 300,000 distinct CDR3 sequences, roughly 11% being singletons. The sample is drawn from a study of CD8 T cells in ankylosing spondylitis. Findings and caveats of the study: With a CD8+ phenotype, disease-linked clones were relatively rare in peripheral blood. Several of the motif variants were reported before in synovial fluid and blood from reactive arthritis. From matched ankylosing spondylitis synovial fluid, disease-linked clones were reportedly recovered at significantly enriched levels.

The rearrangement joins TRBV10-3 to TRBJ2-2, with 8 positions matching TRBD2. The TCR originated in a female donor with ankylosing spondylitis or in good health (not recorded which). Specimen: blood, either unsorted or a sorted T cell fraction (not recorded which). CDR3 amino acids: CAISESTGGRTGELFF. As DNA, the CDR3 is TGTGCCATCAGTGAGTCAACGGGGGGGCGCACCGGGGAGCTGTTTTTT.